The text below deals with one T cell receptor (beta chain). This clone has more than one count but fewer than ten. Its cognate antigen has yet to be identified. Within one base of it there is no much larger clone, and no base qualities were kept. This sample was taken from a study of beta chain features in type 1 diabetes listed by TCRdb under 2018. General notes on the study: Mean age, gender distribution, total cell number and subset yield did not differ between patients and healthy donors. A total of approximately 110,000,000 sorted cells were examined across all samples, and a strong correlation was observed between cell number per subset and RNA yield. In the study, TCRB repertoires of sorted circulating CD4+ T cell subsets from recently diagnosed type 1 diabetes patients were compared with those of matched healthy donors. Regulatory and stem cell-like memory subsets were isolated from only 8 patients and about eight healthy donors, whereas naive and central memory subsets came from all 30 or so donors.

The V and J ends are trimmed by 3 bases and 1 base, leaving 10 bases between them. The CDR1 and CDR2 encoded by the germline V gene are MDHEN and SYDVKM. The CDR3 measures 15 amino acids from cysteine to phenylalanine. The retained sequence is limited to the CDR3, 45 bases, with the frame set at the first base. All of the isolated RNA was reverse transcribed with the High Capacity cDNA Reverse Transcription Kit, so expressed TCRB transcripts were sequenced. Deep immunoSEQ sequencing was applied to naive, central memory and regulatory T cell samples, giving an average of roughly 3.5 million total reads per sample. Sorted cells were lysed in RLT buffer and RNA was extracted with DNase-treated RNeasy Micro or Mini kits, depending on cell number. To prevent cross-contamination, every cell subset was processed on its own, while patient and healthy donor samples were processed together. TCRB sequences were amplified from cDNA with the immunoSEQ multiplex PCR, producing 87-bp fragments spanning the CDR3 region. Amplicons were sequenced on the Illumina HiSeq platform. The authors' pipeline ran thus. PCR bias was computationally corrected using synthetic template baselines, reads within Hamming distance 2 were collapsed, and singletons that could not be merged were discarded. Reads were aligned against IMGT so that V, D and J genes, CDR3 length and insertions or deletions at six rearrangement sites could be assigned. Clonotype counts were normalized to sorted cell number within each subset before computing true diversity and Gini coefficients with the tcR R package. The overlap coefficient, calculated on TCRB nucleotide sequences, was used to measure repertoire sharing. TCRdb provides this immuneACCESS table in a form limited to in-frame rearrangements. Some clones are lacking; in checked studies, under half of them reflect an unresolved V gene, and why the rest are absent is not known. V and J calls plus clone size are reproduced from that table; the DNA served to infer D and trimming. Present in this sample are around 190,000 clones, around 13% of which were seen just once. The ten most abundant clones make up 0.5% to 0.75% of the sample.

What the study reported, not specific to this receptor: PCR might favor shorter templates, but patient and control samples were amplified and corrected together, so any skew would affect both groups equally. At VDJ recombination sites, patients with type 1 diabetes made fewer insertions and deleted more nucleotides, a pattern implying thymic rearrangement abnormalities. Naive, central memory and regulatory TCRB repertoires appeared to be more similar among patients than among healthy donors. Because cDNA was sequenced instead of genomic DNA, highly expressing activated cells could be over-represented, though the groups showed no difference in activation or CD3 levels. Type 1 diabetes patients showed a moderate but significant shortening of TCRB CDR3 length in all four CD4+ subsets. HLA sub-analyses involved small numbers of individuals, so any influence of HLA type on TCRB rearrangement remained unresolved.

A single peripheral blood draw of approximately 0.11 L on average was collected from each donor into heparinised tubes. Using a panel that included CD45RO, CCR7, CD25, CD127, CD95 and CD27, naive, central memory, regulatory and stem cell-like memory CD4+ T cells were sorted on a BD FACSAria II. A purity above 98% was achieved for all sorted populations. PBMCs were isolated right away by Lymphoprep density gradient centrifugation and were stained directly, without culture. Samples were stained and sorted in pairs, with one healthy donor and one patient per experiment, so that batch effects were minimized.

The sample was central memory CD4+ T cells from blood. The chain links TRBV28 with TRBJ2-1, with a weak D call of TRBD1 (5 bases match). This TCR came from a woman in her late teens or twenties in good health. CDR3 loop: CASSLLTGSYNEQFF. The DNA is TGTGCCAGCAGTTTGTTAACAGGTTCCTACAATGAGCAGTTCTTC.